This record covers a single T cell receptor beta chain. Its matching antigen is unknown. The CDR3 runs to 13 residues. The germline V and J ends were trimmed by 2 bases and 0 bases, with 4 bases remaining between them. Per germline, CDR1 KGHSH and CDR2 LQKENI. One entry per CDR3 protein results from TCRdb running MiXCR on the 5' RACE reads. The sample shows about 50,000 distinct CDR3 sequences, less than 15% of them seen only once. This record belongs to a study of T-cell memory formation after mild COVID-19. Whole-study results and caveats: Pre-infection memory already had some responding clones, implying cross-reactive memory joined. A second wave expanding day 15 to 37 was CD4+-biased; contracting clones were balanced.

V usage is TRBV18 and J usage is TRBJ1-1; D gene unclear. The sequenced material came from PBMCs or a T cell subset sorted from them (not recorded which). The source of this sequence is a man younger than 35 who had mild COVID-19 (a few samples of this study predate the infection). Cell type and time point are not known. The CDR3 sequence: CASSPSLNTEAFF. CDR3 in DNA: TGTGCCAGCTCACCAAGCCTGAACACTGAAGCTTTCTTT.